Listed here are 7 T cell receptor beta chains from one sample, sequenced in a study of blood T cell repertoires in COVID-19. Only in-frame clones appear in the TCRdb table, and some are missing; sequencing was by immunoSEQ multiplex PCR. This table has 250,000 to 300,000 clones, about 90% appearing once. Sequenced material: peripheral blood. The receptor set was obtained from a woman in her thirties or forties who had recovered from COVID-19.

V usage is TRBV6-5 and J usage is TRBJ2-5; tentatively, D is TRBD1 (6 bases). V lost 5 bases, J lost 3 bases, and 10 bases lay in between. The germline gives CDR1 MNHEY, CDR2 SVGAGI. The CDR3 totals 13 residues. CDR3 coding DNA: TGTGCCAGCAGTACAGGGTCCGAAGAGACCCAGTACTTC. Its protein product is CASSTGSEETQYF.

This clone has a count of ten or more. The V gene is TRBV11-3, the J gene TRBJ2-2, with D possibly TRBD2 on 6 matching bases. The germline gives CDR1 SGHNT, CDR2 YENEEA. There are 14 residues in the CDR3. V lost 0 bases to trimming and J lost 5 bases, with 7 bases between them. CDR3 in amino acids: CASSLEGRTGELFF. In DNA, the CDR3 is TGTGCCAGCAGCTTAGAGGGGAGGACCGGGGAGCTGTTTTTT. Using reference TRBV11-3 and TRBJ2-2 for the parts outside the CDR3, the full variable domain is EAGVVQSPRYKIIEKKQPVAFWCNPISGHNTLYWYLQNLGQGPELLIRYENEEAVDDSQLPKDRFSAERLKGVDSTLKIQPAELGDSAVYLCASSLEGRTGELFFGEGSRLTVL.

As regards this clone: The junction differs from germline at one of its ends, possibly a read error. The chain has TRBV30 and TRBJ1-2; 8 bases agree with TRBD1. Germline lookup yields CDR1 GTSNPN and CDR2 SVGIG (reference sequence). This CDR3 has 14 residues. The CDR3 DNA follows: TGTGCCTGCACGAAGAAGGCAGGGGGCGGGGGTTCCCTCTTC. It encodes CACTKKAGGGGSLF.

The CDR3 DNA is TGTGCCAGCAGCGTGGGGGGCTACGAGCAGTACTTC. Translating it yields CASSVGGYEQYF. The V and J genes are TRBV28 and TRBJ2-7; D possibly corresponds to TRBD2 (6 bases). The CDR3 extends over 12 amino acids. Per the germline V gene, CDR1 is MDHEN and CDR2 is SYDVKM. The germline V and J ends were trimmed by 6 bases and 3 bases, with 9 bases remaining between them.

In its sample, this clone was seen once. This rearrangement joins TRBV23-1 to TRBJ2-7; tentative D call: TRBD1 (6 bases). TRBV23-1 is an open reading frame, and its role is uncertain. V was cut by 3 bases and J by 2 bases, with 17 bases left in between. This CDR3 region has 16 residues. In DNA form, the CDR3 reads TGCGCCAGCAGTCACCCACCGGGACACCAAGCCTACGAGCAGTACTTC. This codes for CASSHPPGHQAYEQYF.

The chain employs TRBV30 and TRBJ2-2; tentatively, D is TRBD1 (5 bases). V lost 1 base to trimming and J lost 4 bases, with 16 bases between them. Germline assignment: CDR1 GTSNPN and CDR2 SVGIG (reference sequence). This CDR3 contains 16 residues. The CDR3 DNA reads as TGTGCCTGGAGTGGGGTGGCAGGGTCGAGCACCGGGGAGCTGTTTTTT. Translation: CAWSGVAGSSTGELFF.

This clone has a handful of counts. J is TRBJ2-2 and V is TRBV7-6; 10 bases line up with TRBD2. From germline, CDR1 is SGHVS and CDR2 FNYEAQ. V was clipped by 2 bases and J by 4 bases; unmatched bases: 7. The length of the CDR3 is 17 residues. The CDR3 reads CASSLLSAGGPTGELFF. As DNA, the CDR3 is TGTGCCAGCAGCTTACTGTCAGCGGGGGGGCCCACCGGGGAGCTGTTTTTT. Full variable domain (outside the CDR3, taken from reference TRBV7-6 and TRBJ2-2): GAGVSQSPRYKVTKRGQDVALRCDPISGHVSLYWYRQALGQGPEFLTYFNYEAQQDKSGLPNDRFSAERPEGSISTLTIQRTEQRDSAMYRCASSLLSAGGPTGELFFGEGSRLTVL.